One sample yielded the 26 T cell receptor beta chains listed below, sequenced in a study of human T cells and chemical hapten exposure. The authors extracted total RNA from unfractionated whole blood. Each CDR3 protein gets one entry after TCRdb re-called the 5' RACE reads with MiXCR. Here the sample spans 130,000 or so distinct CDR3 sequences, 4.1% being singletons. These receptor sequences come from a female donor in good health.

This clonotype was seen ten or more times. This chain links TRBV7-3 with TRBJ2-1; no definite D call. Germline-derived CDR1 and CDR2 are SGHTA and FQGTGA. V was pared by 0 bases and J by 4 bases, with 7 bases between. The CDR3 totals 14 residues. DNA for the CDR3: TGTGCCAGCAGCTTAACGGGCAGGTACAATGAGCAGTTCTTC. Its translation: CASSLTGRYNEQFF.

This clonotype was observed at least ten times. V and J are TRBV5-1 and TRBJ1-2; D unresolved. CDR1 and CDR2 from the germline V gene are SGHRS and YFSETQ. The CDR3 has 15 residues. V was shortened by 0 bases and J by 4 bases, with 13 bases between the two germline ends. CDR3 coding DNA: TGCGCCAGCAGCTTGGATGTGGGCGCCAGCTATGGCTACACCTTC. This translates into CASSLDVGASYGYTF.

This clonotype ranks as medium-sized (0.01 to 0.1%). V gene TRBV5-1 combines with J gene TRBJ1-2; a weak D match, TRBD1 (6 bases). The CDR3 spans 13 residues. Germline values: CDR1 SGHRS, CDR2 YFSETQ. The V and J ends lost 0 bases and 6 bases respectively, with 9 bases between them. The CDR3 loop reads CASSLAGDDGYTF. The CDR3 bases are TGCGCCAGCAGCTTGGCAGGGGATGATGGCTACACCTTC.

This clonotype appeared many times. The chain has TRBV6-1 and TRBJ1-2; a possible D gene is TRBD1 (6 bases). This CDR3 is 16 amino acids long. Germline V gene lookup returns CDR1 MNHNS and CDR2 SASEGT. Between the trimmed V and J ends, which lost 1 base and 1 base, there was a span of 13 bases. This CDR3 is CASSEGGTPINYGYTF. DNA for the CDR3: TGTGCCAGCAGTGAAGGGGGGACACCAATTAACTATGGCTACACCTTC.

Many counts were recorded for this clonotype. V gene TRBV15 combines with J gene TRBJ2-3, with a possible D match to TRBD2 (6 bases). CDR3 length: 15 residues. CDR1 is LNHNV and CDR2 is YYDKDF in the germline V gene (reference sequence). V dropped 2 bases and J dropped 6 bases, with 15 bases sitting between them. The CDR3 loop is CATSRIPPGEDTQYF. The CDR3 DNA reads as TGTGCCACCAGCAGAATCCCCCCGGGAGAGGATACGCAGTATTTT. The entire variable domain, with the rest obtained from reference TRBV15 and TRBJ2-3, is as follows: DAMVIQNPRYQVTQFGKPVTLSCSQTLNHNVMYWYQQKSSQAPKLLFHYYDKDFNNEADTPDNFQSRRPNTSFCFLDIRSPGLGDTAMYLCATSRIPPGEDTQYFGPGTRLTVL.

The V gene is TRBV6-5, the J gene TRBJ2-2, with unresolved D. Germline V gene sequence: CDR1 MNHEY, CDR2 SVGAGI. The CDR3 covers 16 residues. With 0 bases removed from V and 0 bases from J, the gap between germline ends came to 8 bases. CDR3 residues: CASSYSTGPNTGELFF. The CDR3 region has the DNA TGTGCCAGCAGTTACTCTACCGGGCCGAACACCGGGGAGCTGTTTTTT.

In this sample, this clonotype turned up many times. CDR3 in DNA: TGCGCCAGCAATCGAGGGGAACCTGGAAACACCATATATTTT. Translating gives CASNRGEPGNTIYF. The chain combines TRBV5-1 with TRBJ1-3, with TRBD1 as a possible D gene (5 bases). The CDR3 contains 14 residues. V lost 6 bases and J lost 2, with 12 bases in between. CDR1 SGHRS and CDR2 YFSETQ come from the germline V gene.

This clonotype was seen ten or more times. V and J are TRBV21-1 and TRBJ1-5. TRBV21-1 is classified as a pseudogene. CDR3 length equals 11 residues. Here the CDR3 DNA reads TGTGCCAGCAGCAAGGGCCCGCCCCAGCATTTT. It encodes CASSKGPPQHF.

This clonotype was seen repeatedly, ten times or more. The J gene is TRBJ2-7, the V gene TRBV5-1, with no clear D. Germline-derived CDR1 and CDR2 are SGHRS and YFSETQ. CDR3 length: 12 residues. The V end lost 4 bases, the J end lost 4 bases, and 9 bases lay between the germline ends. CDR3 sequence (DNA): TGCGCCAGCAGCCCGGACGTTTACGAGCAGTACTTC. It encodes CASSPDVYEQYF.

There are many counts of this clonotype. This chain connects TRBV27 to TRBJ1-3; D remains ambiguous. V lost 5 bases to trimming and J lost 0 bases, with 17 bases between them. CDR1 is MNHEY, CDR2 SMNVEV, per germline (reference sequence). The CDR3 runs to 17 residues. The CDR3 region is CASSVRGPAYSGNTIYF. The DNA for the CDR3 is TGTGCCAGCAGTGTAAGAGGCCCGGCGTACTCTGGAAACACCATATATTTT.

In this sample, this clonotype turned up many times. CDR3 sequence reads: CASSPKRGLIGNEQFF. CDR3 nucleotide sequence: TGTGCCAGCAGCCCAAAGCGGGGATTGATAGGAAATGAGCAGTTCTTC. The genes are TRBV7-2 and TRBJ2-1; 7 bases agree with TRBD2. Germline CDR1 reads SGHTA; CDR2 reads FQGNSA. This CDR3 is built from 16 residues. The J segment lost 7 bases and the V segment lost 5 bases, leaving 14 bases of the junction unmatched.

This clonotype was seen only a few times. The chain uses TRBV20-1 and TRBJ2-7; TRBD1 matches at 12 bases. The CDR3 consists of 15 residues. Germline assignment: CDR1 DFQATT and CDR2 SNEGSKA (reference sequence). V lost 6 bases and J lost 0; bases outside the gene matches: 6. CDR3 region: CSARGQGACSYEQYF. DNA of the CDR3: TGCAGTGCGCGGGGACAGGGGGCGTGCTCCTACGAGCAGTACTTC.

This clonotype was seen more than once but under ten times. This sequence joins TRBV29-1 and TRBJ2-3; 14 bases fit TRBD2. From germline, CDR1 is SQVTM and CDR2 ANQGSEA. V gave up 7 bases and J gave up 6 bases; unmatched junction bases: 12. The length of the CDR3 is 16 residues. The DNA for the CDR3 is TGCAGCGCCCGACTAGCGGGGGGGCCCACCCCGGATACGCAGTATTTT. This sequence encodes CSARLAGGPTPDTQYF.

This clonotype was seen ten or more times. This chain links TRBV5-4 with TRBJ1-2; 7 nucleotides line up with TRBD1. The V segment lost 4 bases and the J segment 8 bases; nucleotides outside the gene matches: 5. Looked up from germline, CDR1 is SGHNT and CDR2 is YYREEE (reference sequence). The CDR3 is 12 residues long. The CDR3 region is CASSQDRDGYTF. The CDR3 DNA reads TGTGCCAGCAGCCAAGACAGGGACGGCTACACCTTC.

The rearrangement links TRBV5-1 to TRBJ1-1; D ambiguous. Germline CDR1 SGHRS, CDR2 YFSETQ. The CDR3 length is 14 residues. Deletions cut 2 bases from V and 1 base from J, with 9 bases between. The CDR3: CASSLGLGNTEAFF. CDR3 coding DNA: TGCGCCAGCAGCTTAGGGCTCGGGAACACTGAAGCTTTCTTT.

This clonotype has more than one count but fewer than ten. A single base separates this from a much larger clone, so it may be a read error. The J gene is TRBJ1-2, the V gene TRBV7-9; D possibly corresponds to TRBD1 (5 bases). Germline loops: CDR1 SEHNR, CDR2 FQNEAQ (reference sequence). The CDR3 loop spans 15 amino acids. The CDR3 DNA reads as TGTGCCAGCAGCTTAGTCGGGGACTCTAACGATGGCTACACCTTC. Residues: CASSLVGDSNDGYTF.

This clonotype was seen many times. This chain links TRBV5-5 with TRBJ2-3, with no clear D. The CDR3 is made up of 11 amino acids. CDR1 is SGHKS, CDR2 YYEKEE, per germline (reference sequence). Trimming left V 4 bases short and J 5 bases short, with 5 bases between. CDR3 in DNA: TGTGCCAGCAGCCCCGAAGATACGCAGTATTTT. It encodes CASSPEDTQYF.

This clonotype was detected many times. This chain links TRBV11-1 with TRBJ2-1, with 11 bases aligning to TRBD2. CDR1 and CDR2 (germline): SGHAT, FQDESV (reference sequence). V shed 2 bases and J 3 bases; nucleotides not matched to a gene: 9. CDR3 length: 18 residues. As DNA, the CDR3 is TGTGCCAGCAGCTTATGGAGTAGCGGGGGGGCTTTCTACAATGAGCAGTTCTTC. It is translated as CASSLWSSGGAFYNEQFF.

This clonotype has just a few counts. The rearrangement uses TRBV12-3 or TRBV12-4 and TRBJ1-1; 7 bases map to TRBD1. V lost 5 bases, J lost 5 bases, and 14 bases stayed unmatched. The CDR3 is made up of 16 amino acids. The CDR3 loop is CASSPTDRPGYTEAFF. The DNA for the CDR3 is TGTGCCAGCAGTCCAACGGACAGGCCGGGGTATACTGAAGCTTTCTTT.

Regarding this clonotype: This may come from a read error, since a much larger clone is one base off. The rearrangement joins TRBV6-6 to TRBJ2-7; the D gene is possibly TRBD2 (6 bases). V was shortened by 6 bases and J by 5 bases, with 11 bases between the two germline ends. Germline V gene lookup returns CDR1 MNHNY and CDR2 SVGAGI (reference sequence). The CDR3 has 12 amino acids. As DNA, the CDR3 is TGTGCCAGCAGCCAACTAGCCGACGAGCAGTACTTC. It encodes CASSQLADEQYF.

Many counts were recorded for this clonotype. The chain carries TRBV12-3 or TRBV12-4 and TRBJ1-1; 7 bases fit TRBD1. V trimming: 6 bases; J trimming: 7 bases; junction bases outside the gene matches: 17. This CDR3 contains 16 residues. CDR3 DNA sequence: TGTGCCAGCAGATCACCCTCTCTAAGGACAGGACGTGAAGCTTTCTTT. Translation: CASRSPSLRTGREAFF.

The table lists this clonotype with a few counts. V is TRBV20-1 and J is TRBJ1-2; a possible D gene is TRBD1 (6 bases). The CDR3 contains 14 residues. Germline CDR1 DFQATT, CDR2 SNEGSKA (reference sequence). V was shortened by 3 bases and J by 8 bases, with 19 bases between the two germline ends. CDR3 amino acids: CSASLGGPGVGYTF. The DNA for the CDR3 is TGCAGTGCTAGCCTTGGGGGCCCCGGTGTGGGCTACACCTTC.

The table lists this clonotype with many counts. V usage is TRBV20-1 and J usage is TRBJ2-3; TRBD1 matches 7 bases. This CDR3 is built from 16 residues. CDR1 is DFQATT and CDR2 is SNEGSKA in the germline V gene (reference sequence). After removal of 3 bases from V and 4 bases from J, the junction contained 13 bases not matched to a gene. Here the CDR3 reads CSASPRGRASADTQYF. The CDR3 DNA reads TGCAGTGCTAGTCCGAGGGGGCGGGCGAGTGCAGATACGCAGTATTTT.

CDR3 residues: CASREPGGNQPQHF. CDR3 in DNA: TGTGCCAGCAGGGAACCAGGGGGCAATCAGCCCCAGCATTTT. The rearrangement uses TRBV6-5 and TRBJ1-5; D is perhaps TRBD1 (6 bases). CDR1 is MNHEY, CDR2 SVGAGI, per germline. Between the trimmed V and J ends, which lost 6 bases and 2 bases, there was a span of 11 bases. The CDR3 extends over 14 amino acids.

Many counts were recorded for this clonotype. J is TRBJ2-7 and V is TRBV5-1, with D perhaps TRBD1 (5 bases). Germline V gene sequence: CDR1 SGHRS, CDR2 YFSETQ. The ends were cut back, 4 bases at V and 2 bases at J, with 19 bases in the middle. The CDR3 length is 16 residues. The CDR3 reads CASSARRVPSPYEQYF. The CDR3 coding sequence is TGCGCCAGCAGCGCCCGCAGGGTCCCCTCTCCCTACGAGCAGTACTTC. Looking up the rest from reference TRBV5-1 and TRBJ2-7 gives the full variable domain: KAGVTQTPRYLIKTRGQQVTLSCSPISGHRSVSWYQQTPGQGLQFLFEYFSETQRNKGNFPGRFSGRQFSNSRSEMNVSTLELGDSALYLCASSARRVPSPYEQYFGPGTRLTVT.

Ten or more counts support this clonotype. The V and J genes are TRBV24-1 and TRBJ1-1; 8 nucleotides agree with TRBD1. J lost 5 bases, V lost 2 bases, and 6 bases had no gene match. CDR1 and CDR2 from the germline V gene are KGHDR and SFDVKD. The CDR3 runs 15 residues. CDR3 sequence (DNA): TGTGCCACCAGTGATTGGGTCCAGGGGGCAACTGAAGCTTTCTTT. Translating gives CATSDWVQGATEAFF.